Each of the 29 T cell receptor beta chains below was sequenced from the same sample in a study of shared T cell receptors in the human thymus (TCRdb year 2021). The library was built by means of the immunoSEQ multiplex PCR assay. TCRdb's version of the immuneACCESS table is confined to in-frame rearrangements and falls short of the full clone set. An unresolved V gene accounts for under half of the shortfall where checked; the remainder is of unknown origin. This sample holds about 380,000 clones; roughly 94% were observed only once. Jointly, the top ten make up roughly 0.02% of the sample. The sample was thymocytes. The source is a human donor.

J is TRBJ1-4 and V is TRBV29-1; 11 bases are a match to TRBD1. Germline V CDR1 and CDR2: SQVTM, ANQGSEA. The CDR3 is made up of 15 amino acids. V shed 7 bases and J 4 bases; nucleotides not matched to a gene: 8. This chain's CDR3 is CSASDRGHFNEKLFF. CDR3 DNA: TGCAGCGCTTCGGACAGGGGGCATTTTAATGAAAAACTGTTTTTT.

CDR3 DNA: TGTGCCAGCAGTTCCCCCCGAAGGGGAACGACCTACGAGCAGTACTTC. Residues: CASSSPRRGTTYEQYF. The rearrangement uses TRBV28 and TRBJ2-7; the D gene is possibly TRBD1 (5 bases). V was clipped by 4 bases and J by 2 bases, with 18 bases between them. There are 16 residues in the CDR3. Per the germline V gene, CDR1 is MDHEN and CDR2 is SYDVKM.

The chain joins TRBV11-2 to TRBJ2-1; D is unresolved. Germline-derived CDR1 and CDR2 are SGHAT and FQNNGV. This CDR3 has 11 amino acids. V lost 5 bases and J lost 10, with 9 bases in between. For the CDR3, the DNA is TGTGCCAGCAGCCCCCGAAGGGAGCAGTTCTTC. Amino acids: CASSPRREQFF. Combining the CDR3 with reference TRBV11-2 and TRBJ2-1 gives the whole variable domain EAGVAQSPRYKIIEKRQSVAFWCNPISGHATLYWYQQILGQGPKLLIQFQNNGVVDDSQLPKDRFSAERLKGVDSTLKIQPAKLEDSAVYLCASSPRREQFFGPGTRLTVL.

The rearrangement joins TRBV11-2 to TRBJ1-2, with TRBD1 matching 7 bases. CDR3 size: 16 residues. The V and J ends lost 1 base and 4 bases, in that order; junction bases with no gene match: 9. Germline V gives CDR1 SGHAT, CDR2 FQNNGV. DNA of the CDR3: TGTGCCAGCAGCTTAGCCGCGGGACAGCTAATCTATGGCTACACCTTC. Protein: CASSLAAGQLIYGYTF.

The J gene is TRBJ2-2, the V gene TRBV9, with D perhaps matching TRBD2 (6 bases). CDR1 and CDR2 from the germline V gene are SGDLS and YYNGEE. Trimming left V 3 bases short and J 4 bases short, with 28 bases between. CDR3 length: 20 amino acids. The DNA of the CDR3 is TGTGCCAGCAGCGCTCACGTGGGGGGACGGTGGAGGGTCGGCACCGGGGAGCTGTTTTTT. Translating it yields CASSAHVGGRWRVGTGELFF.

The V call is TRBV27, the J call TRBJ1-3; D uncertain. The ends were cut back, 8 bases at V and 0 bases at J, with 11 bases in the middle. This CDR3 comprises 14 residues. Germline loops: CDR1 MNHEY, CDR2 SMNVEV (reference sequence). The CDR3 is CASAKTPSGNTIYF. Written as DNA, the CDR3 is TGTGCCAGCGCAAAGACACCCTCTGGAAACACCATATATTTT.

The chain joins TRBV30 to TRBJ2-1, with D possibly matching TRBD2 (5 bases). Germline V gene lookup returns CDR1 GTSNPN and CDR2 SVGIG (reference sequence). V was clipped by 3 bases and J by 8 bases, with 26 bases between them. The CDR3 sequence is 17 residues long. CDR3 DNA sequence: TGTGCCTGGAGCGGCCGCCGGGAAGGTTGCCGGATCGATGAGCAGTTCTTC. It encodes CAWSGRREGCRIDEQFF.

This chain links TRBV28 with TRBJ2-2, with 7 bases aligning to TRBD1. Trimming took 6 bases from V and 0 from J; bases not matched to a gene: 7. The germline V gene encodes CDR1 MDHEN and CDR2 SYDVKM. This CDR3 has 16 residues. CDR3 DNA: TGTGCCAGCAGCATTTACAGGGGACCGAACACCGGGGAGCTGTTTTTT. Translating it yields CASSIYRGPNTGELFF.

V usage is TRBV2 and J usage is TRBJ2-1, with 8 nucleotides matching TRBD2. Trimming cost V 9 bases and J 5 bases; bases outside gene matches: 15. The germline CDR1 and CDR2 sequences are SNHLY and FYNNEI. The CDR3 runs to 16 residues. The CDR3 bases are TGTGCCAGTCCGGGGGTTCGCGGGAGGCCGGACAATGAGCAGTTCTTC. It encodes CASPGVRGRPDNEQFF.

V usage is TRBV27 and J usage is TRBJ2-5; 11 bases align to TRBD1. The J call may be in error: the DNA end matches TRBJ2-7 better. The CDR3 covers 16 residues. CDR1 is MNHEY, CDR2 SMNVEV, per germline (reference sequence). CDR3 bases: TGTGCCAGCAGCCTACTGCGGGGACAGGGGGCCTACGAGCAGTACTTC. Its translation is CASSLLRGQGAYEQYF.

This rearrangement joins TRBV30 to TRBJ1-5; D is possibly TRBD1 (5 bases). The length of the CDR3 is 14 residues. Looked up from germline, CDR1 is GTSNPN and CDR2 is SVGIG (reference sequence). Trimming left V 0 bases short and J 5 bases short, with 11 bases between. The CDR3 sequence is CAWSVYGGDQPQHF. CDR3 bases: TGTGCCTGGAGTGTTTACGGGGGTGATCAGCCCCAGCATTTT.

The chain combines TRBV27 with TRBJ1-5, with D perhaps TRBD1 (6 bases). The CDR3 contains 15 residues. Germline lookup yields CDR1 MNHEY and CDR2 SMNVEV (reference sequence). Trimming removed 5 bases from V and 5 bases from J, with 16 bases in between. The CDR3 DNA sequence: TGTGCCAGCAGTCCAGCAAGAGAGGGGGATCAGCCCCAGCATTTT. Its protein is CASSPAREGDQPQHF.

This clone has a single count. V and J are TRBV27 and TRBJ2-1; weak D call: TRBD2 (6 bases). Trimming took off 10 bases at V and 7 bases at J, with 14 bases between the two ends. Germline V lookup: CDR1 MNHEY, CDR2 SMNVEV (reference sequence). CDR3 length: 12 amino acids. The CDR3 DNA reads TGTGCCACCAGGACACTAGCAAATGAGCAGTTCTTC. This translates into CATRTLANEQFF.

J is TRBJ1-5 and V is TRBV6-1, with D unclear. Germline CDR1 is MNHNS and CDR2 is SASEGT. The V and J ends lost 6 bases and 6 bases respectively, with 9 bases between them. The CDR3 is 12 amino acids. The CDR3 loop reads CASRGWGQPQHF. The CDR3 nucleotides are TGTGCCAGCAGAGGGTGGGGTCAGCCCCAGCATTTT.

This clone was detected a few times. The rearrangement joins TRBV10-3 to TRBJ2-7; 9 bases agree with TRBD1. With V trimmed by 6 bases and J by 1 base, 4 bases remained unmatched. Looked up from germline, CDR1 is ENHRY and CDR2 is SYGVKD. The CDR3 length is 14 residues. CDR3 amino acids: CAIRRDRVSYEQYF. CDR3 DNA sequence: TGTGCCATCAGGAGGGACAGGGTATCCTACGAGCAGTACTTC.

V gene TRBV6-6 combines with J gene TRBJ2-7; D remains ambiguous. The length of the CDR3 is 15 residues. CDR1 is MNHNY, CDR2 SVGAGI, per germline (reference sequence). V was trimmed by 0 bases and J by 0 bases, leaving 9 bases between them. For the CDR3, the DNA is TGTGCCAGCAGTTACTCGTGGCGGAACTCCTACGAGCAGTACTTC. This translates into CASSYSWRNSYEQYF.

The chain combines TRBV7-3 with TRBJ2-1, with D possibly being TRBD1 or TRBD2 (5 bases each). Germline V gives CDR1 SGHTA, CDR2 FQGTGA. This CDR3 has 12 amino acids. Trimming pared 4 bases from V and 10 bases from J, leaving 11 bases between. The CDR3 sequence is CASSYPGREQFF. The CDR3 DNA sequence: TGTGCCAGCAGCTATCCAGGGAGAGAGCAGTTCTTC.

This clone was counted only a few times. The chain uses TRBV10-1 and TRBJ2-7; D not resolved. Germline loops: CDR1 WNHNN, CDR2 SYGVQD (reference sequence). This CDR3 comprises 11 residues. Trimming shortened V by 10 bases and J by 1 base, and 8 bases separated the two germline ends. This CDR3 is CATDLSYEQYF. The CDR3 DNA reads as TGCGCCACCGACCTTTCCTACGAGCAGTACTTC.

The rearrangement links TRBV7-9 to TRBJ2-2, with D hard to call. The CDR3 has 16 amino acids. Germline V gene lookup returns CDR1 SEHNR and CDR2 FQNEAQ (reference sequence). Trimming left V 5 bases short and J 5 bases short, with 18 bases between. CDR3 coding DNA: TGTGCCAGCAGCGGCGCAGTCGCGCAAGGGACCGGGGAGCTGTTTTTT. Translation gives CASSGAVAQGTGELFF.

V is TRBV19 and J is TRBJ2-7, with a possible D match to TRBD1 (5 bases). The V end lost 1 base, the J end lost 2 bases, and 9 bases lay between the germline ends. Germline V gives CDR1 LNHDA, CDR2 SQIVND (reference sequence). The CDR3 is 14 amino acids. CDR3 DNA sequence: TGTGCCAGTAGTATAGGCAGGGATACCTACGAGCAGTACTTC. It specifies CASSIGRDTYEQYF.

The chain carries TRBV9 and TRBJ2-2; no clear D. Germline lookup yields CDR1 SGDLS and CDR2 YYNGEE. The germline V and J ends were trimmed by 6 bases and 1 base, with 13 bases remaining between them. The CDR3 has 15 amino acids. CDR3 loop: CASNLGGQNTGELFF. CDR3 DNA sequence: TGTGCCAGCAACCTCGGTGGGCAGAACACCGGGGAGCTGTTTTTT. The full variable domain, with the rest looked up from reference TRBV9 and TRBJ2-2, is DSGVTQTPKHLITATGQRVTLRCSPRSGDLSVYWYQQSLDQGLQFLIQYYNGEERAKGNILERFSAQQFPDLHSELNLSSLELGDSALYFCASNLGGQNTGELFFGEGSRLTVL.

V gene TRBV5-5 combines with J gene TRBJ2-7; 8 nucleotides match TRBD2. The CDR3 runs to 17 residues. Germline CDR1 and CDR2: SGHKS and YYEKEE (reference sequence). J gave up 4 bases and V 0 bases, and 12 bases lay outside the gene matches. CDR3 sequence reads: CASSLALADHPYYEQYF. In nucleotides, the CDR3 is TGTGCCAGCAGCTTGGCACTAGCGGACCACCCATATTACGAGCAGTACTTC.

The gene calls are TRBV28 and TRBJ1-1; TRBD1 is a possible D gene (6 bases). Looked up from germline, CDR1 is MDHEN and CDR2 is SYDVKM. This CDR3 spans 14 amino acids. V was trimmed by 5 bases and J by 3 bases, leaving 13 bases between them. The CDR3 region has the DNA TGTGCCAGCAGTAAAGGGACACCCTACACTGAAGCTTTCTTT. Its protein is CASSKGTPYTEAFF.

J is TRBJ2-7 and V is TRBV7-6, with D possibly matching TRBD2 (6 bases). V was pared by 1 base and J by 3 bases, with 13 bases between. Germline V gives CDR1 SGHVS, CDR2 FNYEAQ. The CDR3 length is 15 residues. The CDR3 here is CASSLGRESLYEQYF. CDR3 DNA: TGTGCCAGCAGCTTAGGGAGGGAGAGCCTCTACGAGCAGTACTTC.

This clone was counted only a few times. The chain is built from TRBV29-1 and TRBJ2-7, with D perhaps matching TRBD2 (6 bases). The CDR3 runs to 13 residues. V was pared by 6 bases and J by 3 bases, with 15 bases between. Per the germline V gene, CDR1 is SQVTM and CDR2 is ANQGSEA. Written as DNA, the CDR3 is TGCAGCGTCCGGGAGAGGGCGAACTACGAGCAGTACTTC. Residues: CSVRERANYEQYF.

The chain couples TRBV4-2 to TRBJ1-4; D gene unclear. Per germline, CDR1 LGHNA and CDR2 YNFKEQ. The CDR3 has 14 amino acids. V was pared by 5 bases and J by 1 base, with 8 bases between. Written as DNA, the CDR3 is TGTGCCAGCAGCGCACGGGGAACTAATGAAAAACTGTTTTTT. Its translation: CASSARGTNEKLFF.

In DNA form, the CDR3 reads TGTGCTAGTGGTTTGCGGTCAGGGTCCGTGAACACTGAAGCTTTCTTT. Translated: CASGLRSGSVNTEAFF. The V and J genes are TRBV12-5 and TRBJ1-1; tentatively, D is TRBD1 (5 bases). The CDR3 consists of 16 residues. V was shortened by 2 bases and J by 0 bases, with 13 bases between the two germline ends. CDR1 is LGHNT, CDR2 FRNRAP, per germline.

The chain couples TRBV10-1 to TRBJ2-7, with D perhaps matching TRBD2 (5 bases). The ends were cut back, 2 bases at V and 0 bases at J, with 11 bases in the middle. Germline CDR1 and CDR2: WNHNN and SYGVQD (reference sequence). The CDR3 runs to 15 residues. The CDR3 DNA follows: TGCGCCAGCAGTGAGGCGCGTGGGAGCTCCTACGAGCAGTACTTC. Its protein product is CASSEARGSSYEQYF.

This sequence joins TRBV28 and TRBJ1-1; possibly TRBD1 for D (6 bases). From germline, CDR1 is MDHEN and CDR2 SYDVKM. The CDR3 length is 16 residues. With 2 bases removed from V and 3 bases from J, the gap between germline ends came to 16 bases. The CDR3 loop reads CASSLLGLRGHTEAFF. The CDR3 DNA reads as TGTGCCAGCAGTTTACTGGGGCTCCGGGGGCACACTGAAGCTTTCTTT.